This TCR beta chain comes out of a study of cytomegalovirus exposure and HLA in healthy donors. Looked up from germline, CDR1 is SGHTA and CDR2 is FQGNSA. The trim removed 4 bases at V and 6 bases at J, leaving 7 bases unmatched. This CDR3 is 17 amino acids long. PCR involved 60 Vbeta and 13 Jbeta primers. Data came from immunoSEQ multiplex PCR; TCRdb stores just in-frame clones and leaves some out. Of around 150,000 clones listed, 77% are singletons. The sample consisted of PBMCs. The chain carries TRBV7-2 and TRBJ2-2; 14 bases line up with TRBD2. The clonotype was recovered from a woman between 40 and 55 years old in good health and CMV-seropositive. The CDR3 loop reads CASSSGLAGVFAGELFF. The CDR3 coding sequence is TGTGCCAGCAGCTCGGGACTAGCGGGAGTTTTCGCCGGGGAGCTGTTTTTT.